One and the same sample provided the 7 T cell receptor beta chains below, sequenced in a study of cytomegalovirus exposure and HLA in healthy donors. PCR primers comprised 60 Vbeta and 13 Jbeta primers. Measured with immunoSEQ multiplex PCR; TCRdb has only the in-frame clones, and not every one. The sample lists about 150,000 clones, 85% occurring once. The sample taken for sequencing was PBMCs. These receptors came from a boy aged 2 to 10 in good health and CMV-seronegative.

The chain is built from TRBV2 and TRBJ2-1; D is possibly TRBD2 (5 bases). Between the trimmed V and J ends, which lost 1 base and 10 bases, there was a span of 11 bases. Germline CDR1 is SNHLY and CDR2 is FYNNEI. The length of the CDR3 is 13 residues. The CDR3 sequence: CASSEGTRGEQFF. DNA for the CDR3: TGTGCCAGCAGTGAAGGGACGAGAGGGGAGCAGTTCTTC.

CDR3 DNA sequence: TGTGCCAGCAGCTTAGCAGGCAGGCCAAATCAGCCCCAGCATTTT. This gives the protein CASSLAGRPNQPQHF. The chain carries TRBV11-2 and TRBJ1-5; D ambiguous. Germline V gene sequence: CDR1 SGHAT, CDR2 FQNNGV. The CDR3 runs to 15 residues. V lost 1 base and J lost 4, with 11 bases in between.

With respect to this clone: Without the conserved terminal phenylalanine or tryptophan, this CDR3 likely stems from a read error. It is unclear where the CDR3 begins or ends on the DNA, so no DNA is shown, and the CDR3 is as TCRdb lists it. The rearrangement joins TRBV28 to TRBJ2-3; no check of the table's D call, TRBD2, against the DNA was made. The CDR3 is 13 residues long, ends included. CDR1 is MDHEN, CDR2 SYDVKM, per germline. CDR3 sequence reads: CASSTSKRRQFSS.

The J gene is TRBJ2-7, the V gene TRBV11-1; 10 bases are a match to TRBD2. Trimming took 2 bases from V and 4 from J; bases not matched to a gene: 2. Germline CDR1 SGHAT, CDR2 FQDESV (reference sequence). This CDR3 region has 14 residues. The CDR3, as DNA: TGTGCCAGCAGCTTAACTAGCGGGAAGTACGAGCAGTACTTC. Translated: CASSLTSGKYEQYF.

The chain links TRBV7-9 to TRBJ1-3, with TRBD1 identical over 8 bases. From germline, CDR1 is SEHNR and CDR2 FQNEAQ (reference sequence). The CDR3 length is 18 residues. V dropped 6 bases and J dropped 5; count of bases not matched to a gene: 18. Written as DNA, the CDR3 is TGTGCCAGCAGATCTCCGGGACAGGACGTCGGGTGGAGAAACACCATATATTTT. It specifies CASRSPGQDVGWRNTIYF.

V gene TRBV6-1 combines with J gene TRBJ2-5; no clear D gene. CDR1 MNHNS and CDR2 SASEGT come from the germline V gene. The V gene lost 1 base and the J gene lost 7 bases, with 10 bases spanning the gap. The CDR3 extends over 13 amino acids. CDR3 nucleotides: TGTGCCAGCAGTGAAGAGCCTTCGGGGACCCAGTACTTC. Translating it yields CASSEEPSGTQYF.

CDR3 sequence reads: CASRLQGLNQPQHF. The CDR3, as DNA: TGTGCCAGCAGGTTACAGGGGCTCAATCAGCCCCAGCATTTT. The chain carries TRBV7-2 and TRBJ1-5; TRBD1 matches at 7 bases. This CDR3 is 14 amino acids long. CDR1 is SGHTA, CDR2 FQGNSA, per germline. With 6 bases clipped from V and 3 bases from J, the junction kept 5 bases outside the gene matches.